Below are 26 T cell receptor beta chains sequenced from a single sample in a study of cytomegalovirus exposure and HLA in healthy donors. With 60 Vbeta and 13 Jbeta primers, the PCR was carried out. The protocol was immunoSEQ multiplex PCR, while the TCRdb copy is restricted to in-frame clones and leaves out a portion. The sample has 90,000 to 120,000 clones, roughly 80% seen once; the top ten hold 2% to 2.5%. The specimen sequenced was PBMCs. These receptor sequences come from a man aged 25-45 years in good health and CMV-seronegative.

The chain links TRBV29-1 to TRBJ1-1; D might be TRBD1 (6 bases). V lost 6 bases, J lost 1 base, and 12 bases lay in between. Germline lookup yields CDR1 SQVTM and CDR2 ANQGSEA. The CDR3 spans 13 residues. For the CDR3, the DNA is TGCAGCGTCCAGACAGGAGGGAACACTGAAGCTTTCTTT. As protein: CSVQTGGNTEAFF. The whole variable domain, filled in from reference TRBV29-1 and TRBJ1-1, reads SAVISQKPSRDICQRGTSLTIQCQVDSQVTMMFWYRQQPGQSLTLIATANQGSEATYESGFVIDKFPISRPNLTFSTLTVSNMSPEDSSIYLCSVQTGGNTEAFFGQGTRLTVV.

This clone has only a few counts. The chain employs TRBV2 and TRBJ1-4, with a tentative D call TRBD1 (6 bases). Per the germline V gene, CDR1 is SNHLY and CDR2 is FYNNEI. V lost 4 bases, J lost 4 bases, and 16 bases lay in between. There are 16 residues in the CDR3. The CDR3 loop reads CASSVGAGQINEKLFF. Here the CDR3 DNA reads TGTGCCAGCAGTGTCGGTGCCGGACAGATTAATGAAAAACTGTTTTTT.

This clone was observed a few times. The chain couples TRBV10-1 to TRBJ2-1, with D tentatively TRBD1 (6 bases). Germline loops: CDR1 WNHNN, CDR2 SYGVQD (reference sequence). Trimming took off 2 bases at V and 8 bases at J, with 13 bases between the two ends. This CDR3 has 14 amino acids. The CDR3 DNA sequence: TGCGCCAGCAGTGAGCCGGGGACATCCGATGAGCAGTTCTTC. It specifies CASSEPGTSDEQFF.

The rearrangement joins TRBV7-9 to TRBJ2-2; possibly TRBD2 for D (6 bases). Trimming shortened V by 5 bases and J by 5 bases, and 15 bases separated the two germline ends. The CDR3 loop spans 15 amino acids. Germline CDR1 and CDR2: SEHNR and FQNEAQ (reference sequence). The CDR3 sequence: CASSGPGLRTGELFF. DNA of the CDR3: TGTGCCAGCAGCGGCCCGGGACTTCGAACCGGGGAGCTGTTTTTT.

At least ten counts were recorded for this clone. The gene calls are TRBV10-1 and TRBJ2-1, with a weak D call TRBD2 (5 bases). V was pared by 3 bases and J by 10 bases, with 19 bases between. CDR1 is WNHNN and CDR2 is SYGVQD in the germline V gene (reference sequence). There are 15 residues in the CDR3. The CDR3 loop is CASSDPRGSDEEQFF. CDR3 in DNA: TGCGCCAGCAGTGACCCCCGGGGATCCGACGAGGAGCAGTTCTTC.

The rearrangement joins TRBV21-1 to TRBJ2-2; TRBD1 is the table's D call, not checked against the DNA. TRBV21-1 is a pseudogene segment. The CDR3 has 13 residues. The CDR3 protein is CASSAPWGPKLFF. DNA of the CDR3: TGTGCCAGCAGCGCCCCTTGGGGGCCCAAGCTGTTTTTT.

The chain uses TRBV9 and TRBJ1-4; D not resolved. The CDR3 consists of 14 residues. V was cut by 4 bases and J by 5 bases, with 12 bases left in between. Germline CDR1 SGDLS, CDR2 YYNGEE. CDR3 protein: CASSQEGINEKLFF. CDR3 DNA sequence: TGTGCCAGCAGCCAGGAGGGAATAAATGAAAAACTGTTTTTT.

The chain combines TRBV13 with TRBJ2-1; perhaps TRBD2 as D (6 bases). V was cut by 3 bases and J by 7 bases, with 13 bases left in between. Germline lookup yields CDR1 PRHDT and CDR2 FYEKMQ (reference sequence). The CDR3 spans 14 residues. This chain's CDR3 is CASSFGRGGNEQFF. The CDR3 DNA is TGTGCCAGCAGCTTCGGGCGGGGTGGGAATGAGCAGTTCTTC.

This clone was seen just once. This chain uses TRBV7-8 with TRBJ1-2, with D possibly being TRBD1 (6 bases). The CDR3 totals 14 residues. The germline V gene has CDR1 SGHVS and CDR2 FQNEAQ. Trimming cost V 5 bases and J 3 bases, with 13 bases left between them. CDR3 amino acids: CASSTQTGHYGYTF. The CDR3 DNA sequence: TGTGCCAGCAGCACCCAGACAGGCCACTATGGCTACACCTTC.

Here the CDR3 reads CASNRGNTGELFF. For the CDR3, the DNA is TGTGCCAGCAACAGGGGCAACACCGGGGAGCTGTTTTTT. V gene TRBV6-1 combines with J gene TRBJ2-2, with 7 bases aligning to TRBD1. This CDR3 spans 13 amino acids. After removal of 7 bases from V and 2 bases from J, the junction contained 1 base not matched to a gene. Per germline, CDR1 MNHNS and CDR2 SASEGT.

This clone came up once. The chain links TRBV7-8 to TRBJ1-2, with 9 bases aligning to TRBD1. Germline V CDR1 and CDR2: SGHVS, FQNEAQ. V gave up 4 bases and J gave up 5 bases; unmatched junction bases: 11. This CDR3 region has 16 residues. CDR3 coding DNA: TGTGCCAGCAGCTCCAAGGCAGGACAGGGGTTTTATGGCTACACCTTC. Translating gives CASSSKAGQGFYGYTF.

A few counts support this clone. V usage is TRBV25-1 and J usage is TRBJ2-5, with 15 positions matching TRBD2. CDR1 MGHDK and CDR2 SYGVNS come from the germline V gene. This CDR3 has 16 amino acids. The V gene end was trimmed by 3 bases and the J gene end by 2 bases; junction bases not matched to a gene: 1. Here the CDR3 reads CASSDGLAGGQETQYF. The DNA for the CDR3 is TGTGCCAGCAGTGACGGACTAGCGGGAGGGCAAGAGACCCAGTACTTC. Together with reference TRBV25-1 and TRBJ2-5, the CDR3 gives the full variable domain: EADIYQTPRYLVIGTGKKITLECSQTMGHDKMYWYQQDPGMELHLIHYSYGVNSTEKGDLSSESTVSRIRTEHFPLTLESARPSHTSQYLCASSDGLAGGQETQYFGPGTRLLVL.

The chain links TRBV7-9 to TRBJ1-5; 7 bases align to TRBD1. V lost 5 bases to trimming and J lost 3 bases; unmatched junction nucleotides: 7. This CDR3 has 15 amino acids. Germline-derived CDR1 and CDR2 are SEHNR and FQNEAQ (reference sequence). CDR3 coding DNA: TGTGCCAGCAGCATCGGGACAGAACACAATCAGCCCCAGCATTTT. It codes for CASSIGTEHNQPQHF.

CDR3 sequence: CAIGVPGSKDTQYF. The DNA of the CDR3 is TGTGCCATCGGGGTCCCGGGGAGTAAAGATACGCAGTATTTT. The genes are TRBV10-3 and TRBJ2-3; D might be TRBD2 (5 bases). The CDR3 contains 14 residues. V was cut by 8 bases and J by 5 bases, with 17 bases left in between. Germline CDR1 ENHRY, CDR2 SYGVKD.

CDR3 protein: CASSDRGRENYGYTF. CDR3 nucleotide sequence: TGTGCCAGCAGTGACAGGGGACGGGAAAACTATGGCTACACCTTC. The chain recombines TRBV2 with TRBJ1-2; a weak D match, TRBD1 (6 bases). Germline CDR1 SNHLY, CDR2 FYNNEI. V lost 3 bases, J lost 2 bases, and 13 bases lay in between. The CDR3 contains 15 residues.

This chain joins TRBV9 and TRBJ1-1; TRBD1 aligns across 8 bases. The CDR3 covers 14 residues. Trimming at V came to 3 bases and at J to 1 base, leaving 2 bases not matched to a gene. CDR1 SGDLS and CDR2 YYNGEE come from the germline V gene. The CDR3 sequence is CASSATGGNTEAFF. The CDR3 DNA follows: TGTGCCAGCAGCGCCACAGGGGGGAACACTGAAGCTTTCTTT.

V gene TRBV18 combines with J gene TRBJ1-1; possible D gene TRBD1, 6 bases. The CDR3 length is 14 residues. Per germline, CDR1 KGHSH and CDR2 LQKENI. Trimming shortened V by 1 base and J by 5 bases, and 11 bases separated the two germline ends. The CDR3 DNA reads TGTGCCAGCTCACCACTTGACAGGCGAACTGAAGCTTTCTTT. It yields the protein CASSPLDRRTEAFF.

The rearrangement joins TRBV7-3 to TRBJ2-2, with D uncertain. Germline-derived CDR1 and CDR2 are SGHTA and FQGTGA. Deletions cut 2 bases from V and 7 bases from J, with 5 bases between. The CDR3 is 12 residues long. CDR3 nucleotides: TGTGCCAGCAGCTTAGGTAGCGGGGAGCTGTTTTTT. This sequence encodes CASSLGSGELFF. Full variable domain (missing parts from reference TRBV7-3 and TRBJ2-2): GAGVSQTPSNKVTEKGKYVELRCDPISGHTALYWYRQSLGQGPEFLIYFQGTGAADDSGLPNDRFFAVRPEGSVSTLKIQRTERGDSAVYLCASSLGSGELFFGEGSRLTVL.

CDR3 sequence (DNA): TGTGCCTGGAGTGTACTACAGGGGATGAACACTGAAGCTTTCTTT. Amino acids: CAWSVLQGMNTEAFF. V and J are TRBV30 and TRBJ1-1, with 7 bases aligning to TRBD1. J was trimmed by 0 bases and V by 0 bases; bases with no gene match: 4. From germline, CDR1 is GTSNPN and CDR2 SVGIG (reference sequence). The CDR3 is made up of 15 amino acids.

This chain joins TRBV5-6 and TRBJ1-2, with D possibly being TRBD1 (5 bases). CDR1 SGHDT and CDR2 YYEEEE come from the germline V gene. CDR3 length: 12 residues. Between the trimmed V and J ends, which lost 6 bases and 6 bases, there was a span of 12 bases. The CDR3 spells CASMFRGNGYTF. CDR3 nucleotides: TGTGCCAGCATGTTCCGGGGGAATGGCTACACCTTC.

The rearrangement uses TRBV5-1 and TRBJ1-1, with 8 positions matching TRBD1. Looked up from germline, CDR1 is SGHRS and CDR2 is YFSETQ. The CDR3 loop spans 14 amino acids. The ends lost 7 bases at V and 1 base at J; junction bases unmatched: 6. The CDR3 coding sequence is TGCGCCAGCGCCCCCGACAGGGGGAACACTGAAGCTTTCTTT. Residues: CASAPDRGNTEAFF.

V and J are TRBV19 and TRBJ1-1, with D unclear. CDR3 length: 15 amino acids. CDR1 is LNHDA, CDR2 SQIVND, per germline (reference sequence). V was cut by 4 bases and J by 6 bases, with 18 bases left in between. CDR3 sequence reads: CASSTRHLQSAEAFF. The CDR3 DNA reads as TGTGCCAGTAGTACCCGACACTTACAATCGGCTGAAGCTTTCTTT.

The chain employs TRBV19 and TRBJ2-7; the D is unclear. Germline V gene lookup returns CDR1 LNHDA and CDR2 SQIVND (reference sequence). V dropped 5 bases and J dropped 5 bases, with 16 bases sitting between them. This CDR3 contains 14 residues. DNA for the CDR3: TGTGCCAGTAGTGACCTAGGCGTGCCGGACGAGCAGTACTTC. Translating it yields CASSDLGVPDEQYF.

The J gene is TRBJ2-7, the V gene TRBV7-9; no firm D call. Germline V gene lookup returns CDR1 SEHNR and CDR2 FQNEAQ (reference sequence). The V gene lost 4 bases and the J gene lost 0 bases, with 4 bases spanning the gap. The CDR3 length is 12 residues. CDR3 sequence reads: CASSSSSYEQYF. The DNA for the CDR3 is TGTGCCAGCAGCTCCAGCTCCTACGAGCAGTACTTC.

The V call is TRBV6-1, the J call TRBJ2-1, with a possible D match to TRBD1 (6 bases). Trimming removed 6 bases at V and 4 bases at J, with 10 bases between. CDR3 length: 13 amino acids. CDR1 and CDR2 (germline): MNHNS, SASEGT. This CDR3 reads CASSPDRYNEQFF. In DNA, the CDR3 is TGTGCCAGCAGCCCTGACAGGTACAATGAGCAGTTCTTC.

This chain joins TRBV27 and TRBJ2-1; D perhaps matches TRBD2 (6 bases). Germline-derived CDR1 and CDR2 are MNHEY and SMNVEV (reference sequence). The CDR3 is 14 amino acids. Trimming shortened V by 4 bases and J by 0 bases, and 7 bases separated the two germline ends. The CDR3 region is CASSSGLSYNEQFF. CDR3 in DNA: TGTGCCAGCAGTTCGGGACTCTCCTACAATGAGCAGTTCTTC.